The clone carrying this T cell receptor (beta chain) turned up a few times. Germline CDR1 reads SQVTM; CDR2 reads ANQGSEA. V shed 7 bases and J shed 7 bases, with 17 bases lying between them. The CDR3 contains 13 residues. CCR7-negative CD45RA+ TemRA cells were pooled with CD45RO+ cells for CD8 memory. This entry comes from a study of shared clonotypes between healthy human individuals. Replicate PCRs run on sorted subsets employed 200 ng DNA, 25,000 to 35,000 T cell genomes. Measured with immunoSEQ multiplex PCR; TCRdb has only the in-frame clones, and not every one. The table records around 100,000 clones, roughly 69% of them present only once.

This chain uses TRBV29-1 with TRBJ2-1; D is undetermined. Sequencing was done on a sample of memory CD8+ T cells sorted from blood. Subset defined: CD45RO+ cells pooled with CCR7-negative TemRA cells. The clonotype comes from a man aged 25-45 years in good health. The CDR3, as DNA: TGCAGCGCCCCCGTTTTGGTAGGGAATGAGCAGTTCTTC. It specifies CSAPVLVGNEQFF.